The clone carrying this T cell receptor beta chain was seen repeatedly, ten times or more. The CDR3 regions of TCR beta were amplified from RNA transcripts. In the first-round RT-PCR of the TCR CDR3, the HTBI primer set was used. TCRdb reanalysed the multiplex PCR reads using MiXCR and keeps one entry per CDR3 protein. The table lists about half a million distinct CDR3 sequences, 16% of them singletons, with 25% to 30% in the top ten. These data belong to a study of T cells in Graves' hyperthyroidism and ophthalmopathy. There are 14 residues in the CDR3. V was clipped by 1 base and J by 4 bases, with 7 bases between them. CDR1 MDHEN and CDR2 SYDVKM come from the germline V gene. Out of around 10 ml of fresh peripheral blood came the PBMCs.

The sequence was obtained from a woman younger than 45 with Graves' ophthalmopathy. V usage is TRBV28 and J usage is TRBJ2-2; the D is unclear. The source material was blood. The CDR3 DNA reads TGTGCCAGCAGTTTATCAAAGGGCACCGGGGAGCTGTTTTTT. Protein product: CASSLSKGTGELFF.